The 9 T cell receptor beta chains below were found in one sample sequenced in a study of post-analysis software for immune sequencing data. Their target antigens are unknown. The authors incorporated unique molecular identifiers into the TCR beta cDNA libraries. TCRdb called the PCR reads again in MiXCR, with one record for every CDR3 protein. This sample has 600,000 to 750,000 distinct CDR3 sequences, with around 64% found just once. Findings and caveats of the study: Five or six TRBV segments, TRBV5-6, TRBV5-1 and TRBV20-1 among them, were found more frequent in patients than controls.

Input material: blood. Receptor source: a girl aged 2-9 years with multiple sclerosis.

The J gene is TRBJ1-4, the V gene TRBV5-5; D possibly corresponds to TRBD1 (5 bases). Trimming stripped 0 bases from V and 8 bases from J, with 17 bases between. The CDR3 spans 16 residues. Germline CDR1 and CDR2: SGHKS and YYEKEE (reference sequence). The CDR3 spells CASSLVVSGGDEKLFF. The CDR3 nucleotides read TGTGCCAGCAGCTTGGTGGTATCAGGAGGGGACGAAAAACTGTTTTTT.

This clonotype has more than one count but fewer than ten. The rearrangement links TRBV12-3 or TRBV12-4 to TRBJ2-5; weak D call: TRBD1 (5 bases). Trimming pared 2 bases from V and 3 bases from J, leaving 13 bases between. The CDR3 extends over 15 amino acids. The CDR3 loop is CASSLHSFREETQYF. The CDR3 DNA follows: TGTGCCAGCAGTTTACATTCTTTCAGGGAAGAGACCCAGTACTTC.

J is TRBJ2-3 and V is TRBV15; 10 positions agree with TRBD2. Germline CDR1 LNHNV, CDR2 YYDKDF (reference sequence). The CDR3 extends over 17 amino acids. V shed 1 base, J shed 6 bases, and the junction held 10 bases outside the gene matches. CDR3 residues: CATSRVPAGGPKDTQYF. The CDR3 coding sequence is TGTGCCACCAGCAGAGTACCAGCGGGGGGGCCGAAGGATACGCAGTATTTT.

This clonotype has more than one count but fewer than ten. The chain employs TRBV7-3 and TRBJ2-7; D ambiguous. Trimming cost V 1 base and J 5 bases, with 15 bases left between them. Germline V gene sequence: CDR1 SGHTA, CDR2 FQGTGA. The CDR3 covers 15 residues. The CDR3 DNA reads as TGTGCCAGCAGCTTAAAGTTAGGCACGGCGAACGAGCAGTACTTC. Amino acid sequence: CASSLKLGTANEQYF.

This chain joins TRBV2 and TRBJ1-4; no reliable D call. Trimming pared 0 bases from V and 11 bases from J, leaving 7 bases between. This CDR3 has 12 amino acids. Germline-derived CDR1 and CDR2 are SNHLY and FYNNEI. Here the CDR3 reads CASSEAQEKLFF. CDR3 DNA sequence: TGTGCCAGCAGTGAAGCCCAGGAGAAACTGTTTTTT.

This sequence joins TRBV6-5 and TRBJ2-7, with 8 bases matching TRBD1. V lost 2 bases to trimming and J lost 3 bases; unmatched junction nucleotides: 3. Germline V gives CDR1 MNHEY, CDR2 SVGAGI. This CDR3 has 14 residues. The CDR3 DNA is TGTGCCAGCAGTTACGCAGGGGGCTTCTACGAGCAGTACTTC. Amino acids: CASSYAGGFYEQYF.

J is TRBJ1-1 and V is TRBV6-5; maybe TRBD1 (5 bases). Germline V CDR1 and CDR2: MNHEY, SVGAGI. V lost 2 bases, J lost 0 bases, and 19 bases lay in between. CDR3 length: 18 amino acids. Here the CDR3 reads CASSYAPPGRLMNTEAFF. CDR3 nucleotides: TGTGCCAGCAGTTACGCACCCCCGGGACGGCTCATGAACACTGAAGCTTTCTTT.

This rearrangement joins TRBV12-3 or TRBV12-4 to TRBJ2-4, with D maybe TRBD1 (6 bases). Judging by the DNA end, TRBJ2-7 fits better; the J call may be wrong. The CDR3 is made up of 13 amino acids. CDR3 bases: TGTGCCAGCAGTTTAACTCCAGGGGACGAGCAGTACTTC. Amino acids: CASSLTPGDEQYF.

This clonotype was recorded only once. The chain links TRBV20-1 to TRBJ1-1; D unresolved. V shed 6 bases and J shed 6 bases, with 17 bases lying between them. The germline V gene has CDR1 DFQATT and CDR2 SNEGSKA (reference sequence). The CDR3 extends over 13 amino acids. The CDR3 DNA reads TGCAGTGCCGGCCAGGCTATTCGGGCTGAAGCTTTCTTT. Its translation: CSAGQAIRAEAFF.